The 8 T cell receptor beta chains listed next were all sequenced from one sample in a study of shared clonotypes between healthy human individuals. The protocol was immunoSEQ multiplex PCR, while the TCRdb copy is restricted to in-frame clones and leaves out a portion. The data hold millions of clones, with 90% to 95% observed a single time. Sequenced input: naive CD4+ T cells sorted from blood. Subset in this sample: CD45RA+ positively selected. The receptors shown here come from a man younger than 30 in good health.

The chain employs TRBV18 and TRBJ2-7, with 7 bases that match TRBD1. Germline V gives CDR1 KGHSH, CDR2 LQKENI. The CDR3 has 15 residues. V lost 3 bases, J lost 3 bases, and 8 bases stayed unmatched. CDR3 residues: CASSPSIGQVYEQYF. Written as DNA, the CDR3 is TGTGCCAGCTCACCCTCTATAGGACAGGTCTACGAGCAGTACTTC.

The chain is built from TRBV7-9 and TRBJ1-2; D perhaps matches TRBD1 (5 bases). The V gene lost 5 bases and the J gene lost 8 bases, with 21 bases spanning the gap. The V gene's germline CDR1 is SEHNR and CDR2 FQNEAQ (reference sequence). CDR3 length: 15 amino acids. The CDR3 DNA sequence: TGTGCCAGCAGCCCCGCAGTAACCGGGGGGGACGGCTACACCTTC. Protein product: CASSPAVTGGDGYTF. Variable domain in full (rest from reference TRBV7-9 and TRBJ1-2): DTGVSQNPRHKITKRGQNVTFRCDPISEHNRLYWYRQTLGQGPEFLTYFQNEAQLEKSRLLSDRFSAERPKGSFSTLEIQRTEQGDSAMYLCASSPAVTGGDGYTFGSGTRLTVV.

The rearrangement joins TRBV5-4 to TRBJ2-2; the match to TRBD1 covers 9 bases. V trimming: 4 bases; J trimming: 0 bases; junction bases outside the gene matches: 1. There are 15 residues in the CDR3. CDR1 SGHNT and CDR2 YYREEE come from the germline V gene (reference sequence). CDR3 loop: CASSGQGTNTGELFF. The DNA of the CDR3 is TGTGCCAGCAGCGGACAGGGGACGAACACCGGGGAGCTGTTTTTT.

V is TRBV5-4 and J is TRBJ2-3; 9 bases map to TRBD2. The ends lost 3 bases at V and 4 bases at J; junction bases unmatched: 3. Germline V gene lookup returns CDR1 SGHNT and CDR2 YYREEE (reference sequence). The CDR3 runs 14 residues. CDR3 sequence (DNA): TGTGCCAGCAGCTCAGGACTAGCGCCAGATACGCAGTATTTT. It encodes CASSSGLAPDTQYF.

The V gene is TRBV10-3, the J gene TRBJ1-4, with no clear D. Per germline, CDR1 ENHRY and CDR2 SYGVKD. With 3 bases removed from V and 7 bases from J, the gap between germline ends came to 18 bases. The CDR3 is made up of 16 amino acids. CDR3 in DNA: TGTGCCATCAGTGAAGGTGCGGGAAGGGTTGCTGAAAAACTGTTTTTT. It translates to CAISEGAGRVAEKLFF.

The chain links TRBV11-2 to TRBJ2-1, with D tentatively TRBD2 (5 bases). The V gene lost 5 bases and the J gene lost 1 base, with 15 bases spanning the gap. Germline CDR1 reads SGHAT; CDR2 reads FQNNGV. CDR3 length: 16 residues. CDR3: CASSLYDRGSYNEQFF. DNA for the CDR3: TGTGCCAGCAGCCTCTACGATCGGGGTTCCTACAATGAGCAGTTCTTC.

V gene TRBV29-1 combines with J gene TRBJ2-5, with D possibly called TRBD1 or TRBD2 (5 bases each). V was cut by 7 bases and J by 5 bases, with 23 bases left in between. CDR1 is SQVTM and CDR2 is ANQGSEA in the germline V gene. CDR3 size: 15 residues. CDR3 in DNA: TGCAGCGGGAGGTCCGGGACGGCGTGGAGGGAGACCCAGTACTTC. Its translation is CSGRSGTAWRETQYF.

This rearrangement joins TRBV5-1 to TRBJ2-3; D tentatively fits TRBD1 or TRBD2 (5 bases each). Germline V gene data show CDR1 as SGHRS and CDR2 as YFSETQ. The length of the CDR3 is 16 residues. Trimming shortened V by 1 base and J by 0 bases, and 12 bases separated the two germline ends. The CDR3 loop is CASSLQGPTSTDTQYF. The CDR3 DNA reads as TGCGCCAGCAGCTTGCAGGGACCCACTAGCACAGATACGCAGTATTTT.